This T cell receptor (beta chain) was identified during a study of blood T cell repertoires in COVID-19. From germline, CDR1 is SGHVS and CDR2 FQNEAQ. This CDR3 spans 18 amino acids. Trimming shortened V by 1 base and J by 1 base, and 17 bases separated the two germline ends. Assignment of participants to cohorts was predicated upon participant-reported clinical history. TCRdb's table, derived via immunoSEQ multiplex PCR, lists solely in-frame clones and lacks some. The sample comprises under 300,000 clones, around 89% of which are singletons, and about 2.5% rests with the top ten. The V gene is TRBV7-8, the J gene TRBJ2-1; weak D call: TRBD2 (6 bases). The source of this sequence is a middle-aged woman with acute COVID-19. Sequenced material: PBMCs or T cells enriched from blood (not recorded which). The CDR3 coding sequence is TGTGCCAGCAGCTTAGGGTCCGCGGGGCCTCTTTCCTACAATGAGCAGTTCTTC. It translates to CASSLGSAGPLSYNEQFF.